What follows describes a single T cell receptor (beta chain). Its antigen is not identified. The record originates from a study of CD8+ T cells in alopecia areata. Turning to the study itself: Those treated were given oral tofacitinib at 5 to 10 mg twice daily. Tofacitinib was given for 6 to 18 months, then stopped for 6 months. Broader study findings: Tofacitinib delivered significant drops in scalp clonality and in expanded CD8+ clones among the top 100. In scalp samples, resident alphabeta T cells of normal skin are also sequenced.

Treatment noted: oral pan-JAK inhibitor, 5-10 mg twice daily. RNA, once extracted, was reverse transcribed into cDNA for use as the sequencing template. Using immunoSEQ multiplex PCR, the repertoire was profiled, and TCRdb retains in-frame clones only, with some absent. The table has under 200,000 clones, roughly 65% seen once. Germline V gene data show CDR1 as SGHTA and CDR2 as FQGNSA. V shed 5 bases, J shed 4 bases, and the junction held 8 bases outside the gene matches. The CDR3 is 15 amino acids. The rearrangement uses TRBV7-2 and TRBJ2-5, with 9 bases fitting TRBD1. The source material was CD4+ T cells sorted from blood, sampled at week 4, from a patient treated with tofacitinib. This TCR was sampled from a human donor with alopecia areata. CDR3 DNA sequence: TGTGCCAGCAGCCCCCAGGACAGGGGAGGAGAGACCCAGTACTTC. This codes for CASSPQDRGGETQYF.